This T cell receptor beta chain was sequenced during a study of human T cells and chemical hapten exposure. Trimming removed 5 bases from V and 7 bases from J, with 14 bases in between. The CDR3 extends over 13 amino acids. Germline values: CDR1 SGHTA, CDR2 FQGNSA. Noted time point: pre-sensitization, week 0. Treatment given: therapeutic diphenylcyclopropenone sensitization with weekly scalp DPC. From the RACE reads, TCRdb called clonotypes with MiXCR, one entry per CDR3 protein. This table holds 57,000 or so distinct CDR3 sequences, roughly 12% found once. This clonotype has at least ten counts. The gene calls are TRBV7-2 and TRBJ1-1; possible D gene TRBD1, 6 bases. The starting material was whole blood, obtained in connection with sensitization to the hapten diphenylcyclopropenone (DPC). The sequence was obtained from a middle-aged woman with alopecia areata. Some clones in this sample may be carry-over from other donors' samples. The CDR3 DNA is TGTGCCAGCAGCCCGTCGTGGGGGCGTGAAGCTTTCTTT. Translating gives CASSPSWGREAFF.